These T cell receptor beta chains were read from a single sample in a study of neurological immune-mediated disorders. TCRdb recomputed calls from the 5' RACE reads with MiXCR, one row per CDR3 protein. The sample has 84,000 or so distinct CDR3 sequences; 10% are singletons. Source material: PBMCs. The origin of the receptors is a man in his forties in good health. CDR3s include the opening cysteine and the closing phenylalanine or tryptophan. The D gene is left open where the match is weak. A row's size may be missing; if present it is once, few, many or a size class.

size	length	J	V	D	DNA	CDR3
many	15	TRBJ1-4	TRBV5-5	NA	TGTGCCAGCAGCTTCAATCCCACGGGGGGTGAAAAACTGTTTTTT	CASSFNPTGGEKLFF
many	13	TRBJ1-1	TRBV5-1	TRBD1	TGCGCCAGCAGGGGACAGGAAGACACTGAAGCTTTCTTT	CASRGQEDTEAFF
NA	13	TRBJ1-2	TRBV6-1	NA	TGTGCCATCCGCGACAGAGCTAACTATGGCTACACCTTC	CAIRDRANYGYTF
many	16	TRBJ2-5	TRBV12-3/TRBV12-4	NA	TGTGCCAGCAGTTTGGGGGCGTTGGGGGGCGGCGAGACCCAGTACTTC	CASSLGALGGGETQYF
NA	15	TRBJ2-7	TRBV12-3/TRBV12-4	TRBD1	TGTGCGAGCAGTTTGAGGACAGGGGAAGCGTGCGAGCAGTACTTC	CASSLRTGEACEQYF
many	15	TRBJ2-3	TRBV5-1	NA	TGCGCCAGCAGCCGGATGGGTATAAGCACAGATACGCAGTATTTT	CASSRMGISTDTQYF
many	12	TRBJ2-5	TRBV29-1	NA	TGCAGCGTTGCCGACCTCGGAGAGACCCAGTACTTC	CSVADLGETQYF
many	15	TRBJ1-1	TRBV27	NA	NA	CASSSSTEMNTEAFF
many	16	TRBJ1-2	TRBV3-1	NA	TGTGCCAGCAGCCTAAGAGATGGGGTGGAAGGCTATGGCTACACCTTC	CASSLRDGVEGYGYTF
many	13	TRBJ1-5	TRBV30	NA	TGTGCCTGGGGATATAAGGGGGGACAGCCCCAGCATTTT	CAWGYKGGQPQHF
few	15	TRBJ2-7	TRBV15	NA	TGTGCCACCAGCAGAGACCTGCTCAGCTCCTACGAGCAGTACTTC	CATSRDLLSSYEQYF
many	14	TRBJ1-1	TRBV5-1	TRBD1	TGCGCCAGCAGCCCCCAGGGGGCGCGGACTGAAGCTTTCTTT	CASSPQGARTEAFF
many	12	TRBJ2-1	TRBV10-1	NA	TGCGCCAGCAGTGAGTCGAGCGCTGAGCAGTTCTTC	CASSESSAEQFF
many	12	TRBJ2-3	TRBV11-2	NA	TGTGCCAGCAGCTTAGAGGGAAATACGCAGTATTTT	CASSLEGNTQYF
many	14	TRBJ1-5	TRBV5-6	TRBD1	TGTGCCAGCAGCTTGGGGACAGGGGTCCAGCCCCAGCATTTT	CASSLGTGVQPQHF
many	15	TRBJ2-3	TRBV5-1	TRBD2	TGCGCCAGCAGCCAGAGCGGGGGGGCCCCAGATACGCAGTATTTT	CASSQSGGAPDTQYF
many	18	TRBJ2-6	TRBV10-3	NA	TGTGCCATCAGTGAGTTTGGGGTGATGAGCTCTGGGGCCAACGTCCTGACTTTC	CAISEFGVMSSGANVLTF
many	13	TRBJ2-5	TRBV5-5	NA	TGTGCCAGCGTTAAGGGCGACCAAGAGACCCAGTACTTC	CASVKGDQETQYF
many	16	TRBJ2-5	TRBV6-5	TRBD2	TGTGCCAGCAGTTACTCGAAGCGGGAGCTCGTAGAGACCCAGTACTTC	CASSYSKRELVETQYF
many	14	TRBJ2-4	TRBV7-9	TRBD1	TGTGCCAGCAGCGTAGACGGACAGGCGAATGCCCAGTACTTC	CASSVDGQANAQYF
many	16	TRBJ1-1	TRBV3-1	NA	TGTGCCAGCACCCCTTCTCGCGGGCCGTTGAACACTGAAGCTTTCTTT	CASTPSRGPLNTEAFF
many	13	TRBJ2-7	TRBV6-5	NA	TGTGCCAGCACGAGGGGTTCGTCCTACGAGCAGTACTTC	CASTRGSSYEQYF
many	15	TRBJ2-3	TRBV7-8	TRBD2	TGTGCCAGCAGCTTCGGCGGGGGGTACACAGATACGCAGTATTTT	CASSFGGGYTDTQYF
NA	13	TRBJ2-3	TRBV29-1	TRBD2	TGCAGCTCGGGACTAGCTCGGTCAGATACGCAGTATTTT	CSSGLARSDTQYF
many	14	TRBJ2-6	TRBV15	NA	TGTGCCACCGATGGAGCCTCTGGGGCCAACGTCCTGACTTTC	CATDGASGANVLTF
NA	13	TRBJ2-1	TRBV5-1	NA	TGCGCCAGCAGCTCCGTACGGGTTGATGAGCAGTTCTTC	CASSSVRVDEQFF
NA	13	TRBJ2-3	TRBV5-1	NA	TGCGCCAGCGGGAGGAGCATTGGGTATACGCAGTATTTT	CASGRSIGYTQYF
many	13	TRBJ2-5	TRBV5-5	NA	TGTGCCAGCAGCCTCAGGGGTTTGGAGACCCAGTACTTC	CASSLRGLETQYF
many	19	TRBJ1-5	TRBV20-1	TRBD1	TGCAGTGCAACGGTCGGGACAGAGGAGCTTCGGGATAGCAATCAGCCCCAGCATTTT	CSATVGTEELRDSNQPQHF
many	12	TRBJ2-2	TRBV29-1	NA	TGCAGCGTTGGGCCGGACACCGGGGAGCTGTTTTTT	CSVGPDTGELFF
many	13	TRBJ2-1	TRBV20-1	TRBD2	TGCAGTGCTCAGAGCGGGAGTATCGATGAGCAGTTCTTC	CSAQSGSIDEQFF
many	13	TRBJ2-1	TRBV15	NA	TGTGCCACCAGCAGAGATCAGCGCAATGAGCAGTTCTTC	CATSRDQRNEQFF
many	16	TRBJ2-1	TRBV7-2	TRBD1	TGTGCCAGCAGCGCTCTGGTACAGGGGTTTTTCGATGAGCAGTTCTTC	CASSALVQGFFDEQFF